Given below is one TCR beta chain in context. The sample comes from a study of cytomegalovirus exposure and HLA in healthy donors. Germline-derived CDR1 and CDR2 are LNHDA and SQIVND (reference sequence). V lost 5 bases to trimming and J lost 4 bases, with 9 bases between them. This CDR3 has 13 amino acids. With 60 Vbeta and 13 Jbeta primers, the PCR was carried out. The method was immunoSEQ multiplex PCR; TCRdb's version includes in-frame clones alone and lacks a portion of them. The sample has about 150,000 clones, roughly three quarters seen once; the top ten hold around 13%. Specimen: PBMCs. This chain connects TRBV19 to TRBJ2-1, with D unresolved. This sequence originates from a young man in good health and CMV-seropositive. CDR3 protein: CASSSAEYNEQFF. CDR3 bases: TGTGCCAGTAGTTCGGCGGAGTACAATGAGCAGTTCTTC.